This note documents a single TCR beta chain sequence. Its specificity is not known. This entry belongs to a study of T cell responses to AZD1222 COVID-19 vaccine. General observations from the study: After the peak T cell response, and only then, were repertoires sampled.

The V gene lost 1 base and the J gene lost 1 base, with 14 bases spanning the gap. This CDR3 region has 16 residues. Germline V gives CDR1 LGHNA, CDR2 YNFKEQ. Clones were sequenced by immunoSEQ multiplex PCR, and TCRdb holds only the in-frame ones, with some missing. The sample includes over 150,000 clones, under 95% of them seen just once. This receptor was obtained from an adult who received the AZD1222 COVID-19 vaccine. The chain links TRBV4-2 to TRBJ2-7; D gene unclear. The sequencing used peripheral blood, collected 28 days after the second AZD1222 dose. DNA for the CDR3: TGTGCCAGCAGCCAAGCATCGGGCCAGCAATCCTACGAGCAGTACTTC. It specifies CASSQASGQQSYEQYF.